This is a list of T cell receptor beta chains from one sample in a study of identifying expanded T cells in peripheral blood. Generated by immunoSEQ multiplex PCR, the TCRdb table keeps only in-frame clones and is missing some. The sample shows 65,000 to 95,000 clones, 70% to 90% of them seen only once. Sample: blood. These receptors were collected from a person aged 18 to 75 in good health. Both conserved end residues are part of each CDR3.

>TRBJ1-2|TRBV5-4
CASSPLTGPGYTF
>TRBJ2-7|TRBV13
CASSIRDKGLYEQYF
>TRBJ2-3|TRBV30
CAWEQGARADTQYF
>TRBJ1-2|TRBV29-1
CSVRGYGYTF
>TRBJ2-3|TRBV10-3
CAISDGTSSGDTQYF
>TRBJ1-1|TRBV10-3
CAISIDRGNTEAFF
>TRBJ2-5|TRBV6-1
CASSALTSGGQETQYF
>TRBJ1-2|TRBV5-4
CASSSKDRYGYTF
>TRBJ2-7|TRBV5-6
CASSIDYGFYEQYF
>TRBJ2-7|TRBV9
CASSVEGSTSDSYEQYF
>TRBJ1-1|TRBV5-4
CASSPPAGKAFF
>TRBJ2-3|TRBV7-2
CASSLAISGVSTDTQYF